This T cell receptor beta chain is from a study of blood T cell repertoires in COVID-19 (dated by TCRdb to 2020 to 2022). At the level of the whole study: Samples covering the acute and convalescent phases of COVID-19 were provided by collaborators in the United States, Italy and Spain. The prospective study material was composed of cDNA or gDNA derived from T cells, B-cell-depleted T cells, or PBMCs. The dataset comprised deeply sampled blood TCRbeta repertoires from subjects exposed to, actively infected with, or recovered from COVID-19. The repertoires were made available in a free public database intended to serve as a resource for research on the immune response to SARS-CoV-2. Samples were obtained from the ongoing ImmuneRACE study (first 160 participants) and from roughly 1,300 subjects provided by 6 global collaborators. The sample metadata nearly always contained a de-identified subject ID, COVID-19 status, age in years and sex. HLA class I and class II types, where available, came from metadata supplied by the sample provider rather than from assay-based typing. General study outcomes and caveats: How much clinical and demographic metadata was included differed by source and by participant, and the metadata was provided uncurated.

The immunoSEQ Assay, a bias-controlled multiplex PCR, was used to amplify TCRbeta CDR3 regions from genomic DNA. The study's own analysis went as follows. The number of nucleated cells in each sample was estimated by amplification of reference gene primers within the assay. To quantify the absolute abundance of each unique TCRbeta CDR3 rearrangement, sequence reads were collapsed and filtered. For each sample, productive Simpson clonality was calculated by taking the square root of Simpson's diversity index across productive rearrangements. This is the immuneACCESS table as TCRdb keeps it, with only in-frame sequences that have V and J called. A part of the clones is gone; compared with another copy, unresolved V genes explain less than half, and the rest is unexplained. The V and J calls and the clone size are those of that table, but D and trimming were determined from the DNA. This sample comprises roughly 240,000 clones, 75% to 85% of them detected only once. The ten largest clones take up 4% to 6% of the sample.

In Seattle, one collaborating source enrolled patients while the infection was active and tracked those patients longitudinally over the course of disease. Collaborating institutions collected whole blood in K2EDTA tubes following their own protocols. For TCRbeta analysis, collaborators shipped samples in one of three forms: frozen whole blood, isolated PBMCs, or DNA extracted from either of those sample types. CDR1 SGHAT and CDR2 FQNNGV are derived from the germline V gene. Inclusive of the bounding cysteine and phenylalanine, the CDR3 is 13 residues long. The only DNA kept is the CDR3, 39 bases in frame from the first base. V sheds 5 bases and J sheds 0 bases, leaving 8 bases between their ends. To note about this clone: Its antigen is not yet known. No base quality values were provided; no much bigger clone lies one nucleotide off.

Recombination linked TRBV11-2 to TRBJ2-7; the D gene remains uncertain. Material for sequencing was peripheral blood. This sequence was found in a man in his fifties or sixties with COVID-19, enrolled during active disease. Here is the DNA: TGTGCCAGCAGCCCACATTTCTCCTACGAGCAGTACTTC. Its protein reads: CASSPHFSYEQYF.